The 22 T cell receptor beta chains given below trace back to one sample, sequenced in a study of CD8+CD57+ T cells in acquired aplastic anemia. According to the study, genomic DNA was the template for TCR beta VDJ and CDR3 profiling. One entry per CDR3 protein, called by TCRdb with MiXCR from the reads. The table has 200,000 or so distinct CDR3 sequences, 64% seen once. Sequenced material: sorted CD4+, CD8+, or CD8+CD57+ T cells (not recorded which) from PBMCs. The receptors come from a human donor with severe aplastic anemia or a healthy control (not recorded which).

The V and J genes are TRBV27 and TRBJ2-7, with 7 bases aligning to TRBD1. CDR3 length equals 15 residues. Germline CDR1 and CDR2: MNHEY and SMNVEV (reference sequence). Unmatched junction bases numbered 6, after V lost 4 bases and J lost 0 bases. Here the CDR3 reads CASSSPTGLSYEQYF. CDR3 DNA sequence: TGTGCCAGCAGTTCCCCGACAGGGCTCTCCTACGAGCAGTACTTC.

V is TRBV15 and J is TRBJ1-2, with a possible D match to TRBD1 (6 bases). V dropped 4 bases and J dropped 2 bases, with 20 bases sitting between them. Germline CDR1 and CDR2: LNHNV and YYDKDF (reference sequence). The CDR3 consists of 17 residues. For the CDR3, the DNA is TGTGCCACCAGCAATCTTAGGGGGGCAGGGGTCAACTATGGCTACACCTTC. Protein: CATSNLRGAGVNYGYTF. The entire variable domain, with the rest obtained from reference TRBV15 and TRBJ1-2, is as follows: DAMVIQNPRYQVTQFGKPVTLSCSQTLNHNVMYWYQQKSSQAPKLLFHYYDKDFNNEADTPDNFQSRRPNTSFCFLDIRSPGLGDTAMYLCATSNLRGAGVNYGYTFGSGTRLTVV.

The chain carries TRBV19 and TRBJ2-1, with D tentatively TRBD2 (5 bases). Germline CDR1 is LNHDA and CDR2 is SQIVND (reference sequence). V shed 8 bases and J shed 9 bases, with 14 bases lying between them. This CDR3 has 12 residues. Here the CDR3 DNA reads TGTGCCAGTGTTAGCGTGGGAAGTGAGCAGTTCTTC. Encoded protein: CASVSVGSEQFF.

This chain connects TRBV5-1 to TRBJ2-7; 9 bases fit TRBD1. Looked up from germline, CDR1 is SGHRS and CDR2 is YFSETQ. The CDR3 loop spans 14 amino acids. V shed 3 bases, J shed 2 bases, and the junction held 3 bases outside the gene matches. The CDR3 DNA is TGCGCCAGCAGCTCCTGGACAGGGGCCTACGAGCAGTACTTC. Translating gives CASSSWTGAYEQYF.

In this sample, this clonotype turned up a few times. The chain couples TRBV7-9 to TRBJ1-6; D remains ambiguous. Germline-derived CDR1 and CDR2 are SEHNR and FQNEAQ (reference sequence). The CDR3 contains 12 residues. Trimming stripped 1 base from V and 12 bases from J, with 7 bases between. The CDR3: CASSLVLGPLHF. DNA of the CDR3: TGTGCCAGCAGCTTAGTCCTTGGACCCCTCCACTTT.

Comment on this clonotype: Just one base apart from a much larger clone, this may be a read error. The chain combines TRBV7-8 with TRBJ2-1; D unclear. The length of the CDR3 is 13 residues. V lost 5 bases, J lost 5 bases, and 10 bases lay in between. The germline V gene has CDR1 SGHVS and CDR2 FQNEAQ. The CDR3 DNA follows: TGTGCCAGCAGCGCCCCCGGGCACAATGAGCAGTTCTTC. Protein product: CASSAPGHNEQFF.

This clonotype showed up many times. V is TRBV19 and J is TRBJ2-3, with D possibly being TRBD1 (6 bases). Trimming cost V 5 bases and J 0 bases, with 12 bases left between them. The CDR3 length is 15 residues. Germline CDR1 LNHDA, CDR2 SQIVND (reference sequence). The CDR3 is CASSLRTASTDTQYF. Here the CDR3 DNA reads TGTGCCAGTAGTCTCCGGACAGCTAGCACAGATACGCAGTATTTT.

The genes are TRBV20-1 and TRBJ1-5; perhaps TRBD1 as D (5 bases). CDR3 size: 14 residues. Germline V gene lookup returns CDR1 DFQATT and CDR2 SNEGSKA (reference sequence). V lost 4 bases to trimming and J lost 5 bases, with 15 bases between them. The CDR3 DNA reads as TGCAGTGCTAAGTCAGGGCGGATAGATCAGCCCCAGCATTTT. It specifies CSAKSGRIDQPQHF.

The J gene is TRBJ1-1, the V gene TRBV20-1; D gene unclear. Trimming left V 6 bases short and J 5 bases short, with 16 bases between. The CDR3 consists of 13 residues. Germline V gives CDR1 DFQATT, CDR2 SNEGSKA (reference sequence). In DNA form, the CDR3 reads TGCAGTGCCAGCAGTCCAGGCCATACTGAAGCTTTCTTT. This translates into CSASSPGHTEAFF.

The chain is built from TRBV25-1 and TRBJ1-1, with D possibly matching TRBD1 (5 bases). From germline, CDR1 is MGHDK and CDR2 SYGVNS. This CDR3 contains 15 residues. Trimming pared 4 bases from V and 0 bases from J, leaving 12 bases between. CDR3 sequence: CASSGPGLVNTEAFF. The CDR3 DNA follows: TGTGCCAGCAGTGGACCAGGGCTCGTGAACACTGAAGCTTTCTTT.

The chain joins TRBV4-3 to TRBJ2-3; D ambiguous. Trimming removed 4 bases from V and 3 bases from J, with 5 bases in between. CDR1 and CDR2 (germline): LGHNA, YSLEER. The CDR3 contains 12 residues. The DNA for the CDR3 is TGCGCCAGCAGCCGCAGGACAGATACGCAGTATTTT. Its protein product is CASSRRTDTQYF.

The chain links TRBV7-2 to TRBJ2-7; D remains unclear. Trimming shortened V by 1 base and J by 5 bases, and 9 bases separated the two germline ends. Looked up from germline, CDR1 is SGHTA and CDR2 is FQGNSA. The CDR3 is 13 amino acids. The CDR3 coding sequence is TGTGCCAGCAGCTTAGTTGGACGGGACGAGCAGTACTTC. This codes for CASSLVGRDEQYF.

The chain joins TRBV29-1 to TRBJ1-2, with D possibly being TRBD1 (5 bases). This CDR3 region has 15 residues. Germline CDR1 reads SQVTM; CDR2 reads ANQGSEA. The ends were cut back, 0 bases at V and 0 bases at J, with 11 bases in the middle. CDR3 sequence: CSVEDWRGANYGYTF. The CDR3, as DNA: TGCAGCGTTGAAGATTGGAGGGGTGCTAACTATGGCTACACCTTC.

This clonotype was picked up many times. This chain connects TRBV20-1 to TRBJ2-7, with D possibly matching TRBD2 (5 bases). The CDR3 covers 14 residues. Germline V gene sequence: CDR1 DFQATT, CDR2 SNEGSKA (reference sequence). Trimming cost V 3 bases and J 1 base, with 13 bases left between them. The CDR3 reads CSARHGVLSYEQYF. The DNA of the CDR3 is TGCAGTGCTAGGCACGGGGTACTGTCCTACGAGCAGTACTTC.

On this clonotype itself: Without the conserved terminal phenylalanine or tryptophan, this CDR3 likely stems from a read error. The chain's CDR3 is CSARLMAGVSYEQYL. The CDR3 DNA follows: TGCAGTGCCCGACTGATGGCGGGAGTTTCCTACGAGCAGTACCTC. The chain joins TRBV20-1 to TRBJ2-7, with 7 bases that match TRBD2. Trimming at V came to 6 bases and at J to 1 base, leaving 12 bases not matched to a gene. Looked up from germline, CDR1 is DFQATT and CDR2 is SNEGSKA (reference sequence). This CDR3 has 15 amino acids.

The V and J genes are TRBV19 and TRBJ1-1, with TRBD1 identical over 7 bases. CDR1 is LNHDA and CDR2 is SQIVND in the germline V gene (reference sequence). The CDR3 runs 15 residues. The trim removed 5 bases at V and 4 bases at J, leaving 10 bases unmatched. This chain's CDR3 is CASSFLTGQSTEAFF. The CDR3 region has the DNA TGTGCCAGTAGTTTCCTGACAGGGCAGAGCACTGAAGCTTTCTTT. Based on the CDR3 plus reference TRBV19 and TRBJ1-1, the full variable domain is DGGITQSPKYLFRKEGQNVTLSCEQNLNHDAMYWYRQDPGQGLRLIYYSQIVNDFQKGDIAEGYSVSREKKESFPLTVTSAQKNPTAFYLCASSFLTGQSTEAFFGQGTRLTVV.

This clonotype was seen only once. This chain joins TRBV24-1 and TRBJ1-5; D gene ambiguous. The CDR3 covers 14 residues. Germline V gene sequence: CDR1 KGHDR, CDR2 SFDVKD. Trimming cost V 5 bases and J 6 bases, with 13 bases left between them. The CDR3 here is CATSGAGDTQPQHF. The CDR3 nucleotides are TGTGCCACCAGTGGTGCCGGCGACACTCAGCCCCAGCATTTT.

The chain couples TRBV20-1 to TRBJ1-1, with D possibly matching TRBD1 (6 bases). In germline, CDR1 is DFQATT, CDR2 SNEGSKA (reference sequence). V was trimmed by 6 bases and J by 1 base, leaving 12 bases between them. The CDR3 runs to 13 residues. The CDR3 protein is CSAIKGGNTEAFF. The DNA for the CDR3 is TGCAGTGCGATAAAGGGGGGGAACACTGAAGCTTTCTTT.

The chain has TRBV19 and TRBJ1-3; 7 nucleotides agree with TRBD1. The germline V gene encodes CDR1 LNHDA and CDR2 SQIVND (reference sequence). The CDR3 covers 17 residues. V lost 5 bases, J lost 0 bases, and 10 bases stayed unmatched. CDR3 in DNA: TGTGCCAGTAGTGTCCGGGACAGACCGAGCTCTGGAAACACCATATATTTT. This translates into CASSVRDRPSSGNTIYF.

The rearrangement uses TRBV10-3 and TRBJ1-1; no reliable D call. V lost 7 bases, J lost 0 bases, and 9 bases lay in between. In germline, CDR1 is ENHRY, CDR2 SYGVKD. This CDR3 spans 13 amino acids. CDR3 coding DNA: TGTGCCATCACCAACGGGTTGAACACTGAAGCTTTCTTT. As protein: CAITNGLNTEAFF.

CDR3 region: CSLARQRIRANYGYTF. In DNA form, the CDR3 reads TGCAGCCTGGCCCGACAGCGGATACGGGCTAACTATGGCTACACCTTC. J is TRBJ1-2 and V is TRBV20-1, with a possible D match to TRBD1 (5 bases). The CDR3 covers 16 residues. Germline lookup yields CDR1 DFQATT and CDR2 SNEGSKA (reference sequence).

This clonotype was seen only a few times. The V gene is TRBV7-3, the J gene TRBJ2-7, with a tentative D call TRBD1 (5 bases). CDR1 and CDR2 (germline): SGHTA, FQGTGA. V was trimmed by 2 bases and J by 2 bases, leaving 13 bases between them. This CDR3 region has 15 residues. The CDR3, as DNA: TGTGCCAGCAGCTTAGGCACAGGCGGCCCCTACGAGCAGTACTTC. Translation gives CASSLGTGGPYEQYF.